Listed here is a single TCR beta chain. What antigen it recognizes has not been identified. Base qualities are not provided; no much larger clone lies one nucleotide away. The sample comes from a study of control samples from healthy donors and cancer patients (dated by TCRdb to between 2020 and 2021). V is reduced by 5 bases and J by 8 bases, leaving a spacing of 21 bases between them. The germline V gene (reference sequence) provides CDR1 LNHDA and CDR2 SQIVND. Inclusive of the bounding cysteine and phenylalanine, the CDR3 is 16 residues long. Kept here is only the CDR3 DNA, which spans 48 bases and is read in frame from base 1. The library was made by the immunoSEQ multiplex PCR assay. TCRdb retrieved this table from immuneACCESS and kept in-frame rearrangements only. Not all clones are present; in checked studies, unresolved V genes account for under half, and no reason is known for the remainder. This sample has 160,000 or so clones in its table, and roughly 94% of those were observed once. The top ten constitute less than 15% of the sample.

The receptor's source is a man in his sixties with colorectal cancer. Material: PBMCs. The rearrangement joined TRBV19 to TRBJ1-4, and TRBD1 may be the D gene, going by 5 matching bases. In nucleotide form, the sequence is TGTGCCAGTAGTGAAGTCCAGGGAGAGGGCTTCGAAAAACTGTTTTTT. This translates into CASSEVQGEGFEKLFF.